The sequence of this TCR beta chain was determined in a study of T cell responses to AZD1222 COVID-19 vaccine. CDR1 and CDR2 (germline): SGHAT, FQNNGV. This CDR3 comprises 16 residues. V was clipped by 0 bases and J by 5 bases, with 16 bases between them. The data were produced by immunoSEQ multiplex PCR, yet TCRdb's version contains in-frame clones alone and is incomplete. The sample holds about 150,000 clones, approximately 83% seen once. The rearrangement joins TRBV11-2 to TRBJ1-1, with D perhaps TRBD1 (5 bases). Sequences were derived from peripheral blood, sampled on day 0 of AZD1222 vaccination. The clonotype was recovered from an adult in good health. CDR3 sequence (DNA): TGTGCCAGCAGCTTAGATACAAGGGGCACAGCAACTGAAGCTTTCTTT. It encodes CASSLDTRGTATEAFF.